The 16 T cell receptor beta chains below come from one sample, sequenced in a study of cytomegalovirus exposure and HLA in healthy donors. 13 Jbeta primers and 60 Vbeta primers were used for the PCR. Sequencing was performed with immunoSEQ multiplex PCR; in TCRdb, only in-frame clones are kept and a portion is missing. The repertoire has roughly 170,000 clones, less than 80% of them found once; the top ten carry about 0.69%. Sequencing was done on a sample of PBMCs. Receptor source: a female donor in good health and CMV-seronegative.

The chain has TRBV5-4 and TRBJ2-5, with D tentatively TRBD1 (6 bases). CDR1 SGHNT and CDR2 YYREEE come from the germline V gene (reference sequence). CDR3 length: 14 amino acids. Trimming stripped 1 base from V and 4 bases from J, with 11 bases between. The CDR3 loop is CASSLTGQPETQYF. The CDR3 region has the DNA TGTGCCAGCAGCTTGACAGGACAGCCAGAGACCCAGTACTTC.

V and J are TRBV4-3 and TRBJ2-1; 11 bases are a match to TRBD2. V lost 4 bases, J lost 8 bases, and 10 bases stayed unmatched. Germline lookup yields CDR1 LGHNA and CDR2 YSLEER. This CDR3 region has 16 residues. The DNA for the CDR3 is TGCGCCAGCAGCCCTGGGACTAGCGGCGGGATAGATGAGCAGTTCTTC. This gives the protein CASSPGTSGGIDEQFF.

This clone was counted once. This sequence joins TRBV5-6 and TRBJ1-5; TRBD1 is a possible D gene (5 bases). V lost 1 base to trimming and J lost 6 bases, with 14 bases between them. CDR3 length equals 15 residues. Germline CDR1 and CDR2: SGHDT and YYEEEE. CDR3 residues: CASSLRQPGPQPQHF. The CDR3, as DNA: TGTGCCAGCAGCTTGAGACAGCCTGGGCCTCAGCCCCAGCATTTT.

This clone has more than one count but fewer than ten. The chain employs TRBV19 and TRBJ2-6; perhaps TRBD2 as D (5 bases). This CDR3 contains 16 residues. Germline CDR1 LNHDA, CDR2 SQIVND (reference sequence). Deletions cut 3 bases from V and 2 bases from J, with 11 bases between. The CDR3 nucleotides are TGTGCCAGTAGTATGGCAGCCGGGGCTGGGGCCAACGTCCTGACTTTC. It encodes CASSMAAGAGANVLTF.

This clone came up once. The chain couples TRBV6-1 to TRBJ2-4; TRBD1 is a possible D gene (6 bases). V dropped 6 bases and J dropped 9 bases, with 18 bases sitting between them. This CDR3 comprises 14 residues. The V gene's germline CDR1 is MNHNS and CDR2 SASEGT. The CDR3 sequence is CASRGYRVQGIQYF. DNA of the CDR3: TGTGCCAGCAGAGGTTACAGGGTCCAAGGCATTCAGTACTTC.

The genes are TRBV19 and TRBJ1-1, with D possibly matching TRBD1 (6 bases). This CDR3 spans 12 amino acids. Per the germline V gene, CDR1 is LNHDA and CDR2 is SQIVND (reference sequence). Trimming took 3 bases from V and 10 from J, leaving 12 bases between them. The CDR3 nucleotides read TGTGCCAGTAGTATGGGGGGGGCTGGAGCTTTCTTT. Translating gives CASSMGGAGAFF.

The V and J genes are TRBV5-4 and TRBJ2-1, with unresolved D. Germline lookup yields CDR1 SGHNT and CDR2 YYREEE (reference sequence). There are 12 residues in the CDR3. V lost 3 bases to trimming and J lost 4 bases, with 5 bases between them. The CDR3 protein is CASSSPYNEQFF. Here the CDR3 DNA reads TGTGCCAGCAGCTCCCCTTACAATGAGCAGTTCTTC.

This clone was detected only a few times. The chain carries TRBV7-2 and TRBJ2-1; perhaps TRBD2 as D (7 bases). CDR1 is SGHTA, CDR2 FQGNSA, per germline. The CDR3 has 16 residues. V lost 4 bases to trimming and J lost 7 bases, with 20 bases between them. CDR3 sequence: CASSSPANKGGNEQFF. The CDR3 nucleotides are TGTGCCAGCAGCTCCCCTGCGAATAAGGGGGGGAATGAGCAGTTCTTC.

V usage is TRBV7-8 and J usage is TRBJ1-1; D call uncertain. Per the germline V gene, CDR1 is SGHVS and CDR2 is FQNEAQ. V was clipped by 2 bases and J by 4 bases, with 8 bases between them. The CDR3 extends over 13 amino acids. CDR3 region: CASSLSGTTEAFF. The CDR3 DNA reads TGTGCCAGCAGCTTATCAGGTACCACTGAAGCTTTCTTT.

V is TRBV7-8 and J is TRBJ2-4, with 8 bases lining up with TRBD1. The CDR3 sequence is 15 residues long. The junction had 6 bases not matched to a gene; V was cut back by 7 bases and J by 1 base. From germline, CDR1 is SGHVS and CDR2 FQNEAQ. DNA for the CDR3: TGTGCCAGCAACCCGACAGGGGACGCCAAAAACATTCAGTACTTC. This sequence encodes CASNPTGDAKNIQYF.

The chain has TRBV19 and TRBJ1-5, with D possibly being TRBD1 (5 bases). The CDR3 runs 17 residues. In germline, CDR1 is LNHDA, CDR2 SQIVND (reference sequence). V was trimmed by 3 bases and J by 1 base, leaving 16 bases between them. Here the CDR3 reads CASSIRKSGGSNQPQHF. Here the CDR3 DNA reads TGTGCCAGTAGTATTAGGAAATCGGGGGGGAGCAATCAGCCCCAGCATTTT.

This chain connects TRBV4-3 to TRBJ1-2; the D gene is possibly TRBD1 (5 bases). This CDR3 comprises 14 residues. Germline V gene lookup returns CDR1 LGHNA and CDR2 YSLEER. V was trimmed by 1 base and J by 8 bases, leaving 14 bases between them. CDR3 sequence (DNA): TGCGCCAGCAGCCAAGGGGAGGGGCATAGGGGCTACACCTTC. It translates to CASSQGEGHRGYTF.

This clone has only one observation. This rearrangement joins TRBV7-2 to TRBJ2-2; TRBD2 matches 9 bases. The CDR3 sequence is 16 residues long. V lost 2 bases and J lost 4; bases outside the gene matches: 5. Per germline, CDR1 SGHTA and CDR2 FQGNSA. The CDR3 here is CASSLIPAGGTGELFF. The CDR3 DNA sequence: TGTGCCAGCAGCTTAATCCCAGCGGGGGGCACCGGGGAGCTGTTTTTT.

The chain combines TRBV19 with TRBJ1-5; D gene uncertain. The CDR3 length is 13 residues. Trimming removed 1 base at V and 2 bases at J, with 3 bases between. Per germline, CDR1 LNHDA and CDR2 SQIVND (reference sequence). CDR3 protein: CASSIAGNQPQHF. For the CDR3, the DNA is TGTGCCAGTAGTATAGCAGGCAATCAGCCCCAGCATTTT.

The table lists this clone with a few counts. The genes are TRBV28 and TRBJ1-1; a weak D match, TRBD1 (6 bases). Germline assignment: CDR1 MDHEN and CDR2 SYDVKM. V was pared by 2 bases and J by 11 bases, with 12 bases between. The CDR3 contains 12 residues. As DNA, the CDR3 is TGTGCCAGCAGTTTAAAGGGGGTTTTGGCTTTCTTT. Protein sequence: CASSLKGVLAFF.

The rearrangement uses TRBV28 and TRBJ2-7, with 9 positions matching TRBD2. The CDR3 has 14 amino acids. Trimming removed 5 bases from V and 4 bases from J; junction bases left unmatched: 6. In germline, CDR1 is MDHEN, CDR2 SYDVKM. Written as DNA, the CDR3 is TGTGCCAGCAGTATTAGCGGGAGCGCTTACGAGCAGTACTTC. This sequence encodes CASSISGSAYEQYF.